The TCR beta chain described here comes from a study of cytomegalovirus exposure and HLA in healthy donors. PCR used 60 Vbeta primers and 13 Jbeta primers. Sequencing used immunoSEQ multiplex PCR; TCRdb keeps in-frame clones, though not all of them. The sample table includes 75,000 to 95,000 clones. Trimming took 6 bases from V and 5 from J; bases not matched to a gene: 4. This CDR3 has 13 amino acids. The germline CDR1 and CDR2 sequences are SNHLY and FYNNEI. Everyone who donated was a healthy bone marrow donor. The sample consisted of PBMCs. This chain links TRBV2 with TRBJ1-1, with 9 bases fitting TRBD1. This TCR came from a girl aged 10 to 17 in good health and CMV-seropositive. CDR3 nucleotides: TGTGCCAGCAGCCGACAGGGGGAAACTGAAGCTTTCTTT. Residues: CASSRQGETEAFF.